Given below is one TCR beta chain in context. The CDR3 regions of TCR beta were amplified from RNA transcripts. The HTBI set primed first-round TCR CDR3 RT-PCR. TCRdb redid the calling of the multiplex PCR reads with MiXCR, one entry per CDR3 protein. The table has 200,000 to 250,000 distinct CDR3 sequences, 24% seen once. The data stem from a study of T cells in Graves' hyperthyroidism and ophthalmopathy. V lost 5 bases and J lost 3, with 13 bases in between. Germline loops: CDR1 MNHNS, CDR2 SASEGT. The CDR3 contains 14 residues. V is TRBV6-1 and J is TRBJ1-2; D perhaps matches TRBD1 (6 bases). Specimen: blood. The clonotype originates from a woman aged 35 to 49 with Graves' ophthalmopathy. DNA of the CDR3: TGTGCCAGCAGTCCCCGGGGGGCCTACTATGGCTACACCTTC. As protein: CASSPRGAYYGYTF.